Listed below are T cell receptor beta chains from one sample, sequenced in a study of cytomegalovirus exposure and HLA in healthy donors. Assay: immunoSEQ multiplex PCR; the TCRdb copy retains only in-frame clones and omits some. Of around 170,000 clones in the sample, more than 75% are singletons; the top ten hold approximately 0.74%. The sequencing input was PBMCs. All receptors derive from a woman aged 18-35 years in good health and CMV-seronegative. The CDR3 runs from the conserved cysteine through the conserved F or W. Fields, in order: clone size, V gene, CDR3 protein. Size values are once, few and many counts, or a class for expanded clones, and some rows have none.

- TRBV6-6 CASSPDRGFTEAFF
- TRBV7-9 CASSFSNRGETQYF
- TRBV6-1 CASSRQQIRNSPLHF
- TRBV10-1 CASSRVADRFGDTQYF
- TRBV5-1 CASSYGDTSSYNEQFF
- TRBV5-1 CASSLAEDRSSYEQYF
few TRBV6-5 CASSYSAATNEKLFF
once TRBV5-1 CASSSRQGEGNEQFF
- TRBV7-9 CASSARSTRQETQYF
- TRBV5-1 CASSLGDRPDTQYF
- TRBV19 CASSIVVGELFF
- TRBV29-1 CSALSEVETQYF
- TRBV6-5 CASSYRAGGYEQYF
- TRBV14 CASSHSITGNDEYGYTF
- TRBV7-9 CASSLVSTGTEAFF
- TRBV5-1 CASSLGDSKNEQFF
- TRBV6-5 CASSYGQENSPLHF
- TRBV5-1 CASSLATGGAKQYF
- TRBV28 CASSLTGGRGYTF
- TRBV5-1 CASASGGSYEQYF
- TRBV27 CASSLSYLYGQGPQYF
- TRBV11-2 CASSPQATNEKLFF
- TRBV18 CASSPSLDRGFAFF
- TRBV7-6 CASSLARNEQYF
- TRBV18 CASSPLGGTYNEQFF
- TRBV2 CASSPRGIGETQYF
few TRBV18 CASSSQEYEQYF
- TRBV28 CASTGTLRGNTIYF
- TRBV25-1 CASSSPDRASYEQYF
- TRBV5-1 CASREDYHYNEQFF
- TRBV6-6 CASRDLIGTEAFF
- TRBV19 CASSRPGGNEQFF
- TRBV6-5 CASRKRGAPEETQYF
- TRBV5-4 CASSGGQGGDTEAFF
- TRBV5-1 CASSYLGHPNQPQHF
- TRBV7-9 CASSSRQGWPYNEQFF
- TRBV29-1 CSVETGGADTIYF
- TRBV7-9 CASSTMGGDGELFF
- TRBV27 CASSLYGSGRIDTQYF
- TRBV6-1 CASSELAEALYEQYF
- TRBV7-2 CASARGQDSPLHF
- TRBV2 CASSEAWRASTDTQYF
few TRBV6-5 CASSYRRDTEAFF
- TRBV2 CASSTQGTSNTGELFF
- TRBV28 CASSGDRVAYEQYF
- TRBV27 CASSSGTGGSGQPQHF
- TRBV29-1 CSVDEGRGTLEQFF
few TRBV29-1 CSVVGVAYEQYF